The 9 T cell receptor beta chains below come from one sample, sequenced in a study of blood T cell repertoires in COVID-19. Profiled with immunoSEQ multiplex PCR; TCRdb holds only in-frame clones, not every one. The table includes approximately 350,000 clones, around 83% detected once. The source material was peripheral blood. These receptors originate from a man aged 25-45 years with active or convalescent COVID-19.

This clone is a singleton in its sample. The rearrangement uses TRBV12-3 or TRBV12-4 and TRBJ1-2; maybe TRBD1 (5 bases). The length of the CDR3 is 13 residues. Trimming took off 2 bases at V and 7 bases at J, with 11 bases between the two ends. CDR3 DNA: TGTGCCAGCAGTTTAACCCGCGGGGCTGGCTACACCTTC. It specifies CASSLTRGAGYTF.

V gene TRBV9 combines with J gene TRBJ1-6, with TRBD1 as a possible D gene (6 bases). V lost 0 bases, J lost 5 bases, and 9 bases lay in between. CDR3 length: 15 residues. The V gene's germline CDR1 is SGDLS and CDR2 YYNGEE. DNA for the CDR3: TGTGCCAGCAGCGTAGGACAGGCTGATAATTCACCCCTCCACTTT. Protein sequence: CASSVGQADNSPLHF.

The chain uses TRBV10-3 and TRBJ1-1; D might be TRBD1 (5 bases). Trimming shortened V by 7 bases and J by 4 bases, and 16 bases separated the two germline ends. The CDR3 is made up of 14 amino acids. Per germline, CDR1 ENHRY and CDR2 SYGVKD. CDR3 region: CAINGEGLGTEAFF. The CDR3 DNA sequence: TGTGCCATCAATGGGGAGGGGCTAGGCACTGAAGCTTTCTTT.

This rearrangement joins TRBV7-3 to TRBJ2-3; 7 nucleotides agree with TRBD1. The CDR3 is 14 amino acids. Looked up from germline, CDR1 is SGHTA and CDR2 is FQGTGA. J lost 2 bases, V lost 4 bases, and 3 bases had no gene match. The CDR3 region is CASSSGQLTDTQYF. The CDR3 DNA sequence: TGTGCCAGCAGCTCGGGACAGCTCACAGATACGCAGTATTTT.

The V gene is TRBV7-6, the J gene TRBJ2-5; 8 bases are shared with TRBD1. This CDR3 has 14 amino acids. Germline V CDR1 and CDR2: SGHVS, FNYEAQ. Unmatched junction bases numbered 3, after V lost 5 bases and J lost 1 base. For the CDR3, the DNA is TGTGCCAGCAGCAAAACAGGGGGCCAAGAGACCCAGTACTTC. It codes for CASSKTGGQETQYF. The full variable domain, its missing parts supplied by reference TRBV7-6 and TRBJ2-5, is GAGVSQSPRYKVTKRGQDVALRCDPISGHVSLYWYRQALGQGPEFLTYFNYEAQQDKSGLPNDRFSAERPEGSISTLTIQRTEQRDSAMYRCASSKTGGQETQYFGPGTRLLVL.

J is TRBJ1-3 and V is TRBV4-1; 7 nucleotides agree with TRBD1. V trimming: 6 bases; J trimming: 0 bases; junction bases outside the gene matches: 5. The CDR3 is 15 residues long. CDR1 is MGHRA and CDR2 is YSYEKL in the germline V gene. CDR3 region: CASSRTGPSGNTIYF. The CDR3 DNA follows: TGCGCCAGCAGTCGGACAGGACCCTCTGGAAACACCATATATTTT.

The chain joins TRBV28 to TRBJ2-2; TRBD1 agrees at 10 bases. Germline CDR1 and CDR2: MDHEN and SYDVKM. This CDR3 is 16 amino acids long. J lost 6 bases, V lost 6 bases, and 10 bases had no gene match. The CDR3 protein is CASRLPTGGKAGELFF. In nucleotides, the CDR3 is TGTGCCAGCAGACTCCCGACAGGGGGCAAGGCCGGGGAGCTGTTTTTT.

This clone was seen a single time. This rearrangement joins TRBV7-2 to TRBJ1-4; no definite D call. V lost 5 bases to trimming and J lost 6 bases, with 13 bases between them. The germline gives CDR1 SGHTA, CDR2 FQGNSA. The CDR3 is 14 amino acids. The CDR3 is CASSTVRVDEKLFF. As DNA, the CDR3 is TGTGCCAGCAGCACCGTGCGGGTGGATGAAAAACTGTTTTTT.

The rearrangement uses TRBV9 and TRBJ2-3; maybe TRBD2 (6 bases). Germline CDR1 SGDLS, CDR2 YYNGEE. Trimming took 3 bases from V and 2 from J, leaving 13 bases between them. CDR3 size: 15 residues. The CDR3 spells CASSALGTFTDTQYF. In nucleotides, the CDR3 is TGTGCCAGCAGCGCCCTCGGGACTTTCACAGATACGCAGTATTTT.